Following are 13 T cell receptor beta chains from one sample sequenced in a study of control samples from healthy donors and cancer patients. Only in-frame clones appear in the TCRdb table, and some are missing; sequencing was by immunoSEQ multiplex PCR. The sample lists about 130,000 clones, roughly 92% occurring once. Sequencing was done on a sample of blood. These receptors came from a young man in good health.

The chain has TRBV30 and TRBJ2-1; D not certain. The CDR3 length is 14 residues. Germline V gene data show CDR1 as GTSNPN and CDR2 as SVGIG (reference sequence). V was clipped by 0 bases and J by 0 bases, with 6 bases between them. CDR3 coding DNA: TGTGCCTGGAGTGTCGGTAGCTCCTACAATGAGCAGTTCTTC. This encodes CAWSVGSSYNEQFF. Looking up the rest from reference TRBV30 and TRBJ2-1 gives the full variable domain: SQTIHQWPATLVQPVGSPLSLECTVEGTSNPNLYWYRQAAGRGLQLLFYSVGIGQISSEVPQNLSASRPQDRQFILSSKKLLLSDSGFYLCAWSVGSSYNEQFFGPGTRLTVL.

This chain connects TRBV5-6 to TRBJ1-4; D might be TRBD1 (5 bases). The CDR3 runs to 17 residues. Germline CDR1 and CDR2: SGHDT and YYEEEE. Trimming took off 4 bases at V and 8 bases at J, with 24 bases between the two ends. CDR3 sequence (DNA): TGTGCCAGCAGCCGGGGGTTTAGATGGACCCAGGAGGAAAAACTGTTTTTT. This codes for CASSRGFRWTQEEKLFF.

This clone was seen only once. V is TRBV10-3 and J is TRBJ2-5; 7 bases are shared with TRBD1. This CDR3 is 13 amino acids long. CDR1 and CDR2 (germline): ENHRY, SYGVKD. V dropped 8 bases and J dropped 5; count of bases not matched to a gene: 8. CDR3 sequence (DNA): TGTGCCATCGGGGACAGTCTAGGGGAGACCCAGTACTTC. Translation gives CAIGDSLGETQYF.

The chain has TRBV3-1 (or the pseudogene TRBV3-2) and TRBJ2-5, with 12 bases fitting TRBD2. This CDR3 region has 15 residues. Germline CDR1 is LGHDT and CDR2 is YNNKEL (reference sequence). J was trimmed by 5 bases and V by 4 bases; bases with no gene match: 5. The CDR3 spells CASSRTLAGGETQYF. The CDR3 DNA reads as TGTGCCAGCAGCCGAACCCTAGCGGGGGGGGAGACCCAGTACTTC.

The chain combines TRBV4-1 with TRBJ1-2; tentative D call: TRBD1 (5 bases). The CDR3 contains 15 residues. In germline, CDR1 is MGHRA, CDR2 YSYEKL. The V end lost 1 base, the J end lost 6 bases, and 15 bases lay between the germline ends. CDR3 protein: CASSQVGGELHGYTF. As DNA, the CDR3 is TGCGCCAGCAGCCAAGTAGGAGGGGAATTGCATGGCTACACCTTC.

The chain uses TRBV7-2 and TRBJ1-1, with a weak D call TRBD1 (5 bases). The germline V and J ends were trimmed by 1 base and 1 base, with 10 bases remaining between them. Germline CDR1 reads SGHTA; CDR2 reads FQGNSA. The CDR3 has 15 residues. The chain's CDR3 is CASSLDLGPNTEAFF. DNA for the CDR3: TGTGCCAGCAGCTTAGATCTGGGGCCGAACACTGAAGCTTTCTTT.

This clone appeared a single time. The rearrangement links TRBV14 to TRBJ1-1; 8 bases line up with TRBD1. Trimming removed 4 bases from V and 0 bases from J; junction bases left unmatched: 10. The CDR3 totals 17 residues. Germline-derived CDR1 and CDR2 are SGHDN and FVKESK. The DNA of the CDR3 is TGTGCCAGCAGCCTCTGGACAGGGCCTAACTTGAACACTGAAGCTTTCTTT. This gives the protein CASSLWTGPNLNTEAFF.

The genes are TRBV30 and TRBJ1-2; 8 bases align to TRBD1. Trimming at V came to 8 bases and at J to 4 bases, leaving 6 bases not matched to a gene. The CDR3 is 12 amino acids. Germline V CDR1 and CDR2: GTSNPN, SVGIG (reference sequence). DNA for the CDR3: TGTGCCGGCGTAGGGACAGGCTATGGCTACACCTTC. This sequence encodes CAGVGTGYGYTF.

The chain is built from TRBV2 and TRBJ1-3, with D possibly matching TRBD1 (5 bases). The CDR3 spans 16 residues. Between the trimmed V and J ends, which lost 2 bases and 0 bases, there was a span of 11 bases. CDR1 and CDR2 (germline): SNHLY, FYNNEI. The CDR3 region is CASSERRGSSGNTIYF. The CDR3 region has the DNA TGTGCCAGCAGTGAACGGAGGGGCAGCTCTGGAAACACCATATATTTT.

This chain links TRBV11-2 with TRBJ1-4; D unclear. This CDR3 has 15 residues. V dropped 6 bases and J dropped 2 bases, with 13 bases sitting between them. The germline V gene has CDR1 SGHAT and CDR2 FQNNGV. The CDR3 reads CASSPLRGTNEKLFF. As DNA, the CDR3 is TGTGCCAGCAGTCCACTCCGGGGTACTAATGAAAAACTGTTTTTT.

The chain combines TRBV27 with TRBJ1-5; D remains unclear. Germline-derived CDR1 and CDR2 are MNHEY and SMNVEV (reference sequence). The V and J ends lost 4 bases and 7 bases respectively, with 14 bases between them. The CDR3 consists of 14 residues. The CDR3 sequence: CASSSGDRWQPQHF. Here the CDR3 DNA reads TGTGCCAGCAGTTCCGGAGACCGGTGGCAGCCCCAGCATTTT.

This clone appeared once. The chain couples TRBV4-1 to TRBJ1-1; D is unresolved. Germline loops: CDR1 MGHRA, CDR2 YSYEKL. The germline V and J ends were trimmed by 2 bases and 6 bases, with 10 bases remaining between them. CDR3 length: 13 amino acids. The CDR3 sequence: CASSQLGNAEAFF. The CDR3 region has the DNA TGCGCCAGCAGCCAACTTGGAAATGCTGAAGCTTTCTTT.

J is TRBJ1-2 and V is TRBV27; D unresolved. The germline gives CDR1 MNHEY, CDR2 SMNVEV (reference sequence). The CDR3 sequence is 14 residues long. V lost 5 bases to trimming and J lost 0 bases, with 10 bases between them. CDR3 DNA sequence: TGTGCCAGCAGTATCGGAGGCTCTAACTATGGCTACACCTTC. It codes for CASSIGGSNYGYTF.